Following are 26 T cell receptor beta chains from one sample sequenced in a study of blood T cells in healthy people across ages. With a J-beta primer mix and a sample-barcoded 5' primer, a second PCR ran about 7 to 11 cycles. TCRdb used MiXCR to reprocess the 5' RACE reads, holding one entry per CDR3 protein. Of roughly 1,500,000 distinct CDR3 sequences listed, around 36% were seen once; the top ten hold 11%. Sequencing was done on a sample of blood. The receptors were sampled from a woman aged 30 to 39 in good health.

CDR3 protein: CASSPPNLASTGELFF. The CDR3, as DNA: TGTGCCAGCTCACCACCGAATCTAGCGTCCACCGGGGAGCTGTTTTTT. The chain couples TRBV18 to TRBJ2-2; a weak D match, TRBD2 (6 bases). The CDR3 has 16 residues. Germline CDR1 KGHSH, CDR2 LQKENI. Between the trimmed V and J ends, which lost 0 bases and 4 bases, there was a span of 12 bases.

The chain combines TRBV11-2 with TRBJ2-6; 7 bases are shared with TRBD1. V dropped 0 bases and J dropped 0; count of bases not matched to a gene: 5. This CDR3 contains 18 residues. From germline, CDR1 is SGHAT and CDR2 FQNNGV. As DNA, the CDR3 is TGTGCCAGCAGCTTAGAAGGGGGCCCTATCTCTGGGGCCAACGTCCTGACTTTC. Translated, it gives CASSLEGGPISGANVLTF.

This sequence joins TRBV24-1 and TRBJ2-3, with D possibly being TRBD2 (6 bases). V dropped 2 bases and J dropped 1 base, with 9 bases sitting between them. There are 15 residues in the CDR3. Germline V gene data show CDR1 as KGHDR and CDR2 as SFDVKD. CDR3 nucleotides: TGTGCCACCAGTGATTCGGTAGCGGGCACAGATACGCAGTATTTT. Amino acids: CATSDSVAGTDTQYF.

This clonotype turned up a few times. The chain has TRBV6-1 and TRBJ2-6; no clear D gene. The V gene's germline CDR1 is MNHNS and CDR2 SASEGT. This CDR3 spans 19 amino acids. V was pared by 2 bases and J by 2 bases, with 19 bases between. The CDR3 nucleotides read TGTGCCAGCAGTGAACCATGGCGGACGGAGACGACTGGGGCCAACGTCCTGACTTTC. It translates to CASSEPWRTETTGANVLTF.

This chain joins TRBV7-2 and TRBJ1-6; D is possibly TRBD1 (6 bases). In germline, CDR1 is SGHTA, CDR2 FQGNSA. This CDR3 is 13 amino acids long. Trimming left V 1 base short and J 15 bases short, with 13 bases between. The CDR3 DNA is TGTGCCAGCAGCTTAGAGGTAGGGGGACGCCTCCACTTT. This encodes CASSLEVGGRLHF. Variable domain in full (rest from reference TRBV7-2 and TRBJ1-6): GAGVSQSPSNKVTEKGKDVELRCDPISGHTALYWYRQSLGQGLEFLIYFQGNSAPDKSGLPSDRFSAERTGGSVSTLTIQRTQQEDSAVYLCASSLEVGGRLHFGNGTRLTVT.

A few counts support this clonotype. The rearrangement joins TRBV25-1 to TRBJ2-3; TRBD2 aligns across 7 bases. This CDR3 has 13 amino acids. Germline V gene sequence: CDR1 MGHDK, CDR2 SYGVNS. V lost 3 bases, J lost 6 bases, and 3 bases stayed unmatched. The CDR3 spells CASSDLLADTQYF. CDR3 coding DNA: TGTGCCAGCAGTGACCTACTAGCGGATACGCAGTATTTT.

J is TRBJ2-1 and V is TRBV7-2; maybe TRBD2 (6 bases). Trimming left V 5 bases short and J 8 bases short, with 16 bases between. Germline-derived CDR1 and CDR2 are SGHTA and FQGNSA. This CDR3 region has 14 residues. The CDR3 protein is CASSGLRGSDEQFF. In nucleotides, the CDR3 is TGTGCCAGCAGCGGGTTACGGGGGTCGGATGAGCAGTTCTTC.

The chain recombines TRBV7-9 with TRBJ1-2; weak D call: TRBD1 (5 bases). V gave up 3 bases and J gave up 6 bases, with 17 bases separating them. This CDR3 has 15 amino acids. Germline assignment: CDR1 SEHNR and CDR2 FQNEAQ (reference sequence). Here the CDR3 reads CASSLLGTQGHGYTF. The CDR3 DNA sequence: TGTGCCAGCAGCTTGCTCGGGACCCAAGGGCATGGCTACACCTTC.

This clonotype has a handful of counts. The rearrangement joins TRBV12-3 or TRBV12-4 to TRBJ1-1; the match to TRBD1 covers 9 bases. V lost 6 bases and J lost 7; bases outside the gene matches: 6. The CDR3 spans 13 residues. The CDR3 bases are TGTGCCAGCAGACGACAGGGGGATTTTGAAGCTTTCTTT. Encoded protein: CASRRQGDFEAFF.

This clonotype was seen more than once but under ten times. The rearrangement uses TRBV3-1 and TRBJ2-3, with 11 nucleotides matching TRBD2. After removal of 2 bases from V and 4 bases from J, the junction contained 2 bases not matched to a gene. In germline, CDR1 is LGHDT, CDR2 YNNKEL (reference sequence). This CDR3 contains 15 residues. The CDR3 bases are TGTGCCAGCAGCCAACTAGCGGGAGGTTCAGATACGCAGTATTTT. The encoded protein is CASSQLAGGSDTQYF.

In this sample, this clonotype turned up a few times. This sequence joins TRBV27 and TRBJ1-1, with D unclear. From germline, CDR1 is MNHEY and CDR2 SMNVEV (reference sequence). Trimming cost V 3 bases and J 8 bases, with 13 bases left between them. CDR3 size: 13 residues. Here the CDR3 DNA reads TGTGCCAGCAGTTTTGTTTTAGGGCGGGAAGCTTTCTTT. Its protein product is CASSFVLGREAFF.

Many counts were recorded for this clonotype. The chain employs TRBV12-3 or TRBV12-4 and TRBJ1-1; D is ambiguous. Trimming removed 5 bases at V and 2 bases at J, with 9 bases between. This CDR3 has 13 residues. The CDR3 reads CASSHDDNTEAFF. CDR3 sequence (DNA): TGTGCCAGCAGTCACGACGATAACACTGAAGCTTTCTTT.

The chain combines TRBV28 with TRBJ2-7; TRBD2 agrees at 9 bases. The trim removed 6 bases at V and 1 base at J, leaving 10 bases unmatched. This CDR3 has 16 amino acids. The germline V gene encodes CDR1 MDHEN and CDR2 SYDVKM. CDR3 in DNA: TGTGCCAGCAGCGGGGGGGAGCTAGCGGGGTCCTACGAGCAGTACTTC. Its translation is CASSGGELAGSYEQYF. The full variable domain, with the rest looked up from reference TRBV28 and TRBJ2-7, is DVKVTQSSRYLVKRTGEKVFLECVQDMDHENMFWYRQDPGLGLRLIYFSYDVKMKEKGDIPEGYSVSREKKERFSLILESASTNQTSMYLCASSGGELAGSYEQYFGPGTRLTVT.

The V call is TRBV2, the J call TRBJ1-1; D ambiguous. The CDR3 length is 13 residues. Germline V gene lookup returns CDR1 SNHLY and CDR2 FYNNEI. Trimming cost V 6 bases and J 7 bases, with 15 bases left between them. The CDR3 DNA reads TGTGCCAGCAGGGGTACCCTTAAGGGTGAAGCTTTCTTT. It encodes CASRGTLKGEAFF.

In this sample, this clonotype turned up once. V and J are TRBV6-4 and TRBJ2-1; D ambiguous. CDR1 is MRHNA and CDR2 is SNTAGT in the germline V gene. The V end was cut by 0 bases, the J end by 6 bases, with 6 bases between. The CDR3 has 13 residues. Here the CDR3 DNA reads TGTGCCAGCAGTGACTCGAGTCTCAATGAGCAGTTCTTC. This codes for CASSDSSLNEQFF.

This clonotype showed up just a few times. The CDR3 spells CASTPLAGDDEQYF. The CDR3 region has the DNA TGTGCCAGCACCCCTCTAGCGGGAGATGACGAGCAGTACTTC. This chain joins TRBV7-9 and TRBJ2-7; 10 bases are a match to TRBD2. The CDR3 loop spans 14 amino acids. Germline trimming cut 7 bases from V and 5 bases from J; bases unmatched to any gene: 8. Germline loops: CDR1 SEHNR, CDR2 FQNEAQ (reference sequence). Full variable domain (outside the CDR3, taken from reference TRBV7-9 and TRBJ2-7): DTGVSQNPRHKITKRGQNVTFRCDPISEHNRLYWYRQTLGQGPEFLTYFQNEAQLEKSRLLSDRFSAERPKGSFSTLEIQRTEQGDSAMYLCASTPLAGDDEQYFGPGTRLTVT.

This sequence joins TRBV29-1 and TRBJ1-2, with 11 bases lining up with TRBD1. CDR3 length: 13 amino acids. Germline V gives CDR1 SQVTM, CDR2 ANQGSEA. V dropped 7 bases and J dropped 5; count of bases not matched to a gene: 6. CDR3 loop: CSAWDRGKYGYTF. CDR3 coding DNA: TGCAGCGCTTGGGACAGGGGGAAGTATGGCTACACCTTC. The full variable domain, completed using reference TRBV29-1 and TRBJ1-2, is SAVISQKPSRDICQRGTSLTIQCQVDSQVTMMFWYRQQPGQSLTLIATANQGSEATYESGFVIDKFPISRPNLTFSTLTVSNMSPEDSSIYLCSAWDRGKYGYTFGSGTRLTVV.

As regards this clonotype: This may be a read error, as it is one base from a much larger clone. The rearrangement links TRBV7-9 to TRBJ2-3; D uncertain. The CDR3 has 16 residues. Trimming pared 2 bases from V and 2 bases from J, leaving 14 bases between. Germline V gives CDR1 SEHNR, CDR2 FQNEAQ (reference sequence). The CDR3 spells CASSLSARTATDTQYF. The CDR3 region has the DNA TGTGCCAGCAGCTTAAGCGCTCGGACGGCCACAGATACGCAGTATTTT. Combining the CDR3 with reference TRBV7-9 and TRBJ2-3 gives the whole variable domain DTGVSQNPRHKITKRGQNVTFRCDPISEHNRLYWYRQTLGQGPEFLTYFQNEAQLEKSRLLSDRFSAERPKGSFSTLEIQRTEQGDSAMYLCASSLSARTATDTQYFGPGTRLTVL.

The J gene is TRBJ2-7, the V gene TRBV27, with 10 nucleotides matching TRBD1. Germline values: CDR1 MNHEY, CDR2 SMNVEV (reference sequence). The J segment lost 2 bases and the V segment lost 5 bases, leaving 12 bases of the junction unmatched. This CDR3 spans 17 amino acids. CDR3 nucleotides: TGTGCCAGCAGTGACCGGGACAGGGGATTAAGCGCCTACGAGCAGTACTTC. Its protein is CASSDRDRGLSAYEQYF.

The J gene is TRBJ1-2, the V gene TRBV7-8; 7 nucleotides match TRBD1. Looked up from germline, CDR1 is SGHVS and CDR2 is FQNEAQ. Trimming took 4 bases from V and 5 from J; bases not matched to a gene: 7. The CDR3 consists of 14 residues. CDR3 loop: CASSYRDSTYGYTF. CDR3 bases: TGTGCCAGCAGCTACCGGGACAGTACATATGGCTACACCTTC.

The chain employs TRBV12-3 or TRBV12-4 and TRBJ1-2; tentative D call: TRBD1 (5 bases). V shed 4 bases and J shed 8 bases, with 17 bases lying between them. The CDR3 totals 14 residues. The CDR3 DNA is TGTGCCAGCAGTTCCACCATCGGGGCAGTAGGCTACACCTTC. It yields the protein CASSSTIGAVGYTF.

The gene calls are TRBV12-5 and TRBJ2-1, with D possibly matching TRBD1 (7 bases). Germline-derived CDR1 and CDR2 are LGHNT and FRNRAP. The V end was cut by 3 bases, the J end by 8 bases, with 11 bases between. This CDR3 region has 13 residues. The CDR3 loop reads CASGLGRGDEQFF. The CDR3 DNA is TGTGCTAGTGGTTTAGGCAGGGGGGATGAGCAGTTCTTC. The entire variable domain, with the rest obtained from reference TRBV12-5 and TRBJ2-1, is as follows: DARVTQTPRHKVTEMGQEVTMRCQPILGHNTVFWYRQTMMQGLELLAYFRNRAPLDDSGMPKDRFSAEMPDATLATLKIQPSEPRDSAVYFCASGLGRGDEQFFGPGTRLTVL.

The V call is TRBV9, the J call TRBJ2-1; D is possibly TRBD2 (6 bases). Germline V gene data show CDR1 as SGDLS and CDR2 as YYNGEE. This CDR3 is 18 amino acids long. V lost 0 bases and J lost 5, with 21 bases in between. The CDR3 spells CASSVGGTAGIDNNEQFF. The CDR3 DNA is TGTGCCAGCAGCGTAGGTGGCACGGCGGGGATCGATAACAATGAGCAGTTCTTC.

This clonotype showed up just a few times. V gene TRBV11-2 combines with J gene TRBJ2-1; 9 bases line up with TRBD2. The CDR3 covers 18 residues. Trimming cost V 2 bases and J 2 bases; bases outside gene matches: 10. Germline CDR1 SGHAT, CDR2 FQNNGV. CDR3 loop: CASSLILAGDRPYNEQFF. In DNA, the CDR3 is TGTGCCAGCAGCTTAATATTAGCGGGGGATCGGCCCTACAATGAGCAGTTCTTC. Full variable domain (outside the CDR3, taken from reference TRBV11-2 and TRBJ2-1): EAGVAQSPRYKIIEKRQSVAFWCNPISGHATLYWYQQILGQGPKLLIQFQNNGVVDDSQLPKDRFSAERLKGVDSTLKIQPAKLEDSAVYLCASSLILAGDRPYNEQFFGPGTRLTVL.

This clonotype has more than one count but fewer than ten. The chain uses TRBV7-8 and TRBJ1-2; D unresolved. Germline V gene lookup returns CDR1 SGHVS and CDR2 FQNEAQ. V was clipped by 1 base and J by 0 bases, with 6 bases between them. CDR3 length: 14 residues. CDR3 sequence: CASSLVSANYGYTF. The DNA of the CDR3 is TGTGCCAGCAGCTTAGTTTCAGCTAACTATGGCTACACCTTC. Full variable domain (missing parts from reference TRBV7-8 and TRBJ1-2): GAGVSQSPRYKVAKRGQDVALRCDPISGHVSLFWYQQALGQGPEFLTYFQNEAQLDKSGLPSDRFFAERPEGSVSTLKIQRTQQEDSAVYLCASSLVSANYGYTFGSGTRLTVV.

The rearrangement joins TRBV6-6 to TRBJ2-7; TRBD1 matches 8 bases. This CDR3 region has 14 residues. Germline CDR1 reads MNHNY; CDR2 reads SVGAGI (reference sequence). The V segment lost 6 bases and the J segment 7 bases; nucleotides outside the gene matches: 11. The CDR3 here is CASRGQEVTGEQYF. CDR3 bases: TGTGCCAGCAGGGGACAGGAGGTGACGGGGGAGCAGTACTTC.